Listed below are T cell receptor beta chains from one sample, sequenced in a study of cytomegalovirus exposure and HLA in healthy donors. This table comes from immunoSEQ multiplex PCR, and its TCRdb copy is limited to in-frame clones, with some not included. The repertoire has about 120,000 clones, nearly 80% of them found once; the top ten carry 3% to 4%. The sequenced sample was PBMCs. The origin of the receptors is a woman aged 25 to 39 in good health and CMV-seropositive. Each CDR3 is given with its conserved first and last residue. Each record gives: J gene, V gene, CDR3 protein.

>TRBJ2-1|TRBV27
CASSLAGGAYNEQFF
>TRBJ1-5|TRBV30
CAWSAGGRQPQHF
>TRBJ2-5|TRBV7-9
CASSLALPGGETQYF
>TRBJ1-5|TRBV5-1
CASSLGGQGNQPQHF
>TRBJ2-7|TRBV6-6
CAGSPGSVRYGQYF
>TRBJ1-2|TRBV5-1
CASSLDQGGYTF
>TRBJ2-3|TRBV7-9
CASSLARTGARADTQYF
>TRBJ2-5|TRBV28
CASSFVETQYF
>TRBJ2-2|TRBV7-3
CASSLSSVTGGELFF
>TRBJ1-2|TRBV30
CAWSPPRRGRNGYTF
>TRBJ2-7|TRBV5-4
CASSLGDRRGEQYF
>TRBJ2-5|TRBV4-1
CASSHRSSGGEETQYF
>TRBJ1-1|TRBV7-6
CASSSRDRDTEAFF
>TRBJ2-7|TRBV5-1
CASSAFTGENSDEQYF
>TRBJ2-5|TRBV5-1
CASSEAREGTQYF
>TRBJ1-1|TRBV30
CACTGGPSLDAFF
>TRBJ2-5|TRBV6-1
CASNLDRSQETQYF